This T cell receptor (beta chain) was found in a study of blood T cell repertoires in COVID-19 (dated by TCRdb to about 2020). With respect to the entire study: Samples covering the acute and convalescent phases of COVID-19 were provided by collaborators in the United States, Italy and Spain. Where HLA class I and class II types were available, the types were taken from metadata supplied by the sample provider, not from assay-based typing. Samples came from the ongoing ImmuneRACE study (first 160 participants) plus 1,254 subjects from 6 global collaborators. Deeply sampled blood TCRbeta repertoires from subjects exposed to, actively infected with, or recovered from COVID-19 were included in the dataset. Sample metadata almost always included a de-identified subject ID, COVID-19 status, age in years and sex. The repertoires were released in a freely available public database intended as a resource for research on the immune response to SARS-CoV-2. The material from the prospective study consisted of cDNA or gDNA derived from T cells, B-cell-depleted T cells, or PBMCs.

For this chain, trimming is 1 base at the V end and 7 bases at the J end, and the number of junction bases without a gene match is 3. The CDR3 spans 15 residues, from the cysteine through the phenylalanine. Only the CDR3 DNA is retained, 45 bases long and in frame from the first base. CDR1 and CDR2 are drawn from the germline V gene: LGHNA, YNFKEQ. Whole blood was collected in K2EDTA tubes by collaborating institutions according to the institutions' own protocols. For TCRbeta analysis, collaborator samples were shipped as frozen whole blood, as isolated PBMCs, or as DNA extracted from either sample type. Of note for this clone: This clone's antigen is unknown. No much larger clone is present one base from it, and per-base qualities are unavailable.

Here is what the overall study found, with its caveats: Clinical and demographic metadata were provided uncurated, with the amount varying by source and participant.

TCRbeta CDR3 regions were amplified from genomic DNA by means of the immunoSEQ Assay, a bias-controlled multiplex PCR. The original methods were these. Within the assay, amplification of reference gene primers was used to estimate how many nucleated cells each sample contained. Sequence reads were collapsed and filtered to measure the absolute abundance of every unique TCRbeta CDR3 rearrangement. For each sample, productive Simpson clonality was calculated as the square root of Simpson's diversity index across productive rearrangements. TCRdb retrieved this table from immuneACCESS and kept in-frame rearrangements only. Not all clones are present; in checked studies, unresolved V genes account for under half, and no reason is known for the remainder. V and J calls and clone size are copied from that table; D and trimming were computed from the DNA. Here the sample has some 240,000 clones; around 80% occur a single time. The ten largest make up about 13% of the sample.

The sequence came from a human donor in a cohort sampled during active COVID-19. The sequence links TRBV4-2 to TRBJ1-6; 8 middle bases align to TRBD1. Sequencing input: peripheral blood. CDR3 sequence: CASSQGGTGNSPLHF. Read as DNA, the sequence is TGTGCCAGCAGCCAAGGAGGGACAGGCAATTCACCCCTCCACTTT.